These 2 T cell receptor beta chains were sequenced from one sample in a study of T cell changes during pregnancy in multiple sclerosis. Profiling relied on immunoSEQ multiplex PCR, and the TCRdb table lists in-frame clones only, not all of them. The sample lists more than 80,000 clones, about 95% occurring once. The starting material was peripheral blood, obtained in the second trimester of pregnancy. All receptors derive from a female donor with multiple sclerosis, enrolled in a pregnancy study.

The V gene is TRBV5-6, the J gene TRBJ1-2; D gene uncertain. The CDR3 is made up of 15 amino acids. The V gene's germline CDR1 is SGHDT and CDR2 YYEEEE. V was shortened by 4 bases and J by 0 bases, with 13 bases between the two germline ends. This chain's CDR3 is CASSLLGQSNYGYTF. The CDR3 DNA is TGTGCCAGCAGCCTTCTAGGCCAGTCTAACTATGGCTACACCTTC.

The rearrangement links TRBV29-1 to TRBJ2-5; D may be TRBD2 (6 bases). V dropped 6 bases and J dropped 1 base, with 18 bases sitting between them. CDR3 size: 15 residues. Germline assignment: CDR1 SQVTM and CDR2 ANQGSEA. The CDR3 region is CSVGGIKWAQETQYF. DNA of the CDR3: TGCAGCGTCGGGGGAATCAAATGGGCCCAAGAGACCCAGTACTTC.